A single sample gave rise to the 7 T cell receptor beta chains below, sequenced in a study of CD8+ T cells in alopecia areata. Regarding treatment: oral pan-JAK inhibitor, 5-10 mg twice daily. After isolation, RNA underwent reverse transcription to generate cDNA as the sequencing template. Some clones are missing from TCRdb's copy, which holds only in-frame ones; the method was immunoSEQ multiplex PCR. Among approximately 210,000 clones listed, about three fifths were seen once. The starting material was CD4+ T cells sorted from blood, obtained between weeks 47 and 50, from a patient treated with tofacitinib. All receptors come from a human donor with alopecia areata.

The chain couples TRBV29-1 to TRBJ1-1; no clear D. Germline-derived CDR1 and CDR2 are SQVTM and ANQGSEA. Between the trimmed V and J ends, which lost 7 bases and 2 bases, there was a span of 8 bases. CDR3 length equals 11 residues. CDR3 in amino acids: CSATVNTEAFF. CDR3 DNA: TGCAGCGCAACGGTAAACACTGAAGCTTTCTTT.

The chain employs TRBV4-3 and TRBJ2-1; 10 bases map to TRBD2. V lost 1 base and J lost 8; bases outside the gene matches: 11. Germline lookup yields CDR1 LGHNA and CDR2 YSLEER. This CDR3 has 17 residues. CDR3 DNA sequence: TGCGCCAGCAGCCAAGGGGCGGTAGCGGGGGGAGGGCATGAGCAGTTCTTC. Amino acid sequence: CASSQGAVAGGGHEQFF.

The J gene is TRBJ2-7, the V gene TRBV30; D might be TRBD2 (6 bases). Germline assignment: CDR1 GTSNPN and CDR2 SVGIG (reference sequence). V lost 2 bases and J lost 4, with 24 bases in between. This CDR3 region has 17 residues. The CDR3 DNA reads TGTGCCTGGAGTCCGGGGGATCGGCGGCCTGCGAATTACGAGCAGTACTTC. Translated, it gives CAWSPGDRRPANYEQYF.

This clone was counted a single time. J is TRBJ2-5 and V is TRBV10-3, with TRBD1 identical over 8 bases. The CDR3 contains 13 residues. J gave up 2 bases and V 10 bases, and 6 bases lay outside the gene matches. From germline, CDR1 is ENHRY and CDR2 SYGVKD. As DNA, the CDR3 is TGTGCCACGAGCGGACAGGGACAAGAGACCCAGTACTTC. Protein product: CATSGQGQETQYF.

In its sample, this clone was seen once. The chain is built from TRBV18 and TRBJ1-2; 7 bases match TRBD1. Trimming removed 3 bases from V and 6 bases from J; junction bases left unmatched: 1. Germline lookup yields CDR1 KGHSH and CDR2 LQKENI. This CDR3 contains 12 residues. As DNA, the CDR3 is TGTGCCAGCTCACCCAGGGGGGATGGCTACACCTTC. The encoded protein is CASSPRGDGYTF.

The V gene is TRBV30, the J gene TRBJ2-7; 13 bases are shared with TRBD2. This CDR3 region has 15 residues. The junction had 0 bases not matched to a gene; V was cut back by 0 bases and J by 1 base. Germline-derived CDR1 and CDR2 are GTSNPN and SVGIG (reference sequence). CDR3 loop: CAWSVGLAGSYEQYF. In DNA, the CDR3 is TGTGCCTGGAGTGTGGGACTAGCGGGGTCCTACGAGCAGTACTTC.

The rearrangement links TRBV27 to TRBJ1-2; 10 bases align to TRBD1. The V gene's germline CDR1 is MNHEY and CDR2 SMNVEV (reference sequence). There are 14 residues in the CDR3. Trimming at V came to 4 bases and at J to 6 bases, leaving 5 bases not matched to a gene. The CDR3 region is CASSSLDRGHGYTF. As DNA, the CDR3 is TGTGCCAGCAGTTCCCTCGACAGGGGGCATGGCTACACCTTC.